A selection of T cell receptor beta chains follows, all from one sample in a study of blood T cell repertoires in COVID-19. TCRdb keeps only in-frame clones here, not all; method: immunoSEQ multiplex PCR. In the table there are fewer than 90,000 clones, 65% to 85% of which are singletons. The sample comprised peripheral blood. These receptors were obtained from a man between 60 and 75 years old with COVID-19, enrolled during active disease. Each CDR3 is given with its conserved first and last residue. Fields, in order: V gene, clone size, D gene, J gene, CDR3 DNA, CDR3 protein. The D gene is left open where the match is weak. Rows may omit the clone size; those that give it use once, few, many or a size class.

TRBV5-1	NA	NA	TRBJ1-1	TGCGCCAGCAGCTGGGCGACAGGATCCAACACTGAAGCTTTCTTT	CASSWATGSNTEAFF
TRBV27	NA	NA	TRBJ2-4	TGTGCCAGCAGTTTAAACTCGATAGCCAAAAACATTCAGTACTTC	CASSLNSIAKNIQYF
TRBV28	NA	TRBD2	TRBJ2-5	TGTGCCAGCAGTTTGGGGGGGAGGGAGACCCAGTACTTC	CASSLGGRETQYF
TRBV11-2	NA	TRBD2	TRBJ2-5	TGTGCCAGCACCCCAGGGAGGGGAGGGCAAGAGACCCAGTACTTC	CASTPGRGGQETQYF
TRBV3-1/TRBV3-2	NA	NA	TRBJ1-1	TGTGCCAGCAGCCGACCACAGGGCGGCACTGAAGCTTTCTTT	CASSRPQGGTEAFF
TRBV6-6	NA	NA	TRBJ2-1	TGTGCCAGCAGTTATTCCGGGGAGGCGGATGAGCAGTTCTTC	CASSYSGEADEQFF
TRBV2	NA	TRBD1	TRBJ1-2	TGTGCCAGTATCGAACAGGGGTATAATGGCTACACCTTC	CASIEQGYNGYTF
TRBV7-2	few	NA	TRBJ1-1	TGTGCCAGCAGCTTACAGGGGAACACTGAAGCTTTCTTT	CASSLQGNTEAFF
TRBV6-5	few	NA	TRBJ1-5	TGTGCCAGCAGCCGGGACTCCAATCAGCCCCAGCATTTT	CASSRDSNQPQHF
TRBV11-2	NA	NA	TRBJ1-1	TGTGCCAGCAGCTTAGATTCAGATGGGAACACTGAAGCTTTCTTT	CASSLDSDGNTEAFF
TRBV10-3	NA	TRBD2	TRBJ2-5	TGTGCCATCAGTGAGAGCGGGGTACAAGAGACCCAGTACTTC	CAISESGVQETQYF
TRBV11-2	NA	NA	TRBJ1-2	TGTGCCAGCAGCTTGGGACACCCGGATGGCTACACCTTC	CASSLGHPDGYTF
TRBV11-2	NA	TRBD2	TRBJ2-1	TGTGCCAGCAGCTGGACTCGTTTAGCGGGAGGGCCAGAGGAGCAGTTCTTC	CASSWTRLAGGPEEQFF
TRBV11-2	NA	TRBD2	TRBJ2-3	TGTGCCAGCAACGGACTAGCGGCAGATACGCAGTATTTT	CASNGLAADTQYF
TRBV12-5	NA	TRBD2	TRBJ2-7	TGTGCTAGTGGTTTGTGGCTAGCGGGGCCCCTCGAGCAGTACTTC	CASGLWLAGPLEQYF
TRBV5-1	NA	NA	TRBJ2-7	TGCGCCAGCAGCTTCGAGCAGGGGCTTTACGAGCAGTACTTC	CASSFEQGLYEQYF
TRBV10-2	NA	NA	TRBJ2-1	TGCGCCAGCAGAGACACGTACAATGAGCAGTTCTTC	CASRDTYNEQFF
TRBV5-6	NA	TRBD2	TRBJ2-5	TGTGCCAGCAGCTTGGTTGCGGGGGGTCGGGAGACCCAGTACTTC	CASSLVAGGRETQYF
TRBV9	NA	TRBD2	TRBJ2-1	TGTGCCAGCAGCGTACTAGCGGGAGGCTCTTACAATGAGCAGTTCTTC	CASSVLAGGSYNEQFF
TRBV6-1	NA	NA	TRBJ1-2	TGTGCCAGCAGTGAATCCATTGGCTACACCTTC	CASSESIGYTF
TRBV19	NA	TRBD2	TRBJ2-1	TGTGCCAGTACGGGACTAGCGGGTTACAATGAGCAGTTCTTC	CASTGLAGYNEQFF
TRBV6-5	few	TRBD1	TRBJ1-6	TGTGCCAGCAGTACCTGGGACAGAAATTCACCCCTCCACTTT	CASSTWDRNSPLHF
TRBV6-1	NA	NA	TRBJ2-3	TGTGCCAGCAGTGAAGCGCAAGCTCCGAGCACAGATACGCAGTATTTT	CASSEAQAPSTDTQYF
TRBV19	NA	NA	TRBJ2-3	TGTGCCAGTAGTATAGGACTAGGGACAGATACGCAGTATTTT	CASSIGLGTDTQYF
TRBV9	NA	NA	TRBJ2-2	TGTGCCAGCAGCGTAGAAGGTCCGGGAGCCCCCGGGGAGCTGTTTTTT	CASSVEGPGAPGELFF
TRBV6-1	few	NA	TRBJ2-1	TGTGCCAGCAGTGAAGTGGCGGTCAACAATGAGCAGTTCTTC	CASSEVAVNNEQFF
TRBV10-1	NA	NA	TRBJ2-1	TGCGCCAGCAGTGACAGAAAAGACTCCAATGAGCAGTTCTTC	CASSDRKDSNEQFF
TRBV6-1	few	TRBD2	TRBJ2-1	TGTGCCAGCAGTGAAGTGTGGACTAGCGGGAGTTATGAGCAGTTCTTC	CASSEVWTSGSYEQFF
TRBV9	NA	NA	TRBJ2-7	TGTGCCAGCAGCCCTAGTGGGAGCTCCTACGAGCAGTACTTC	CASSPSGSSYEQYF
TRBV24-1	once	TRBD2	TRBJ2-1	TGTGCCACCAGTGATACGGGGACTAGCGGGTACAATGAGCAGTTCTTC	CATSDTGTSGYNEQFF
TRBV12-3/TRBV12-4	NA	NA	TRBJ1-3	TGTGCCAGCAGTGGCGGCCTCGGGAACACCATATATTTT	CASSGGLGNTIYF
TRBV14	NA	NA	TRBJ2-4	TGTGCCAGCAGCCAAGAGCCGGAACGGGGCAAAAACATTCAGTACTTC	CASSQEPERGKNIQYF
TRBV5-6	NA	NA	TRBJ2-7	TGTGCCAGCAGCTTGGGTAGTGGTTACGAGCAGTACTTC	CASSLGSGYEQYF
TRBV4-2	NA	NA	TRBJ2-1	TGTGCCAGCAGCGGCAATGAGCAGTTCTTC	CASSGNEQFF
TRBV7-9	NA	NA	TRBJ1-2	TGTGCCAGCAGCTTAGGCAGGGGTGTCGATGGCTACACCTTC	CASSLGRGVDGYTF
TRBV30	NA	NA	TRBJ1-5	TGTGCCTGGAGTGAGGGGAGCAATCAGCCCCAGCATTTT	CAWSEGSNQPQHF
TRBV19	NA	NA	TRBJ2-7	TGTGCCAGTAGTATGGAGGCGGGGAACTACGAGCAGTACTTC	CASSMEAGNYEQYF